This entry describes one T cell receptor (beta chain). This specimen belongs to a study of blood T cell repertoires in COVID-19. Study-level background: T cells, B-cell-depleted T cells, or PBMCs supplied cDNA or gDNA.

The repertoire was sequenced with immunoSEQ multiplex PCR; TCRdb's copy has only in-frame clones and lacks some. The table records fewer than 700,000 clones, roughly nine tenths of them present only once. This CDR3 is built from 16 residues. The germline gives CDR1 LNHDA, CDR2 SQIVND (reference sequence). Trimming took 8 bases from V and 7 from J; bases not matched to a gene: 16. Material: peripheral blood. The clonotype comes from a woman aged 45-65 years with COVID-19, enrolled during active disease. The gene calls are TRBV19 and TRBJ1-5; TRBD1 matches at 8 bases. The CDR3 region is CASGRDRIADRQPQHF. The CDR3 nucleotides read TGTGCCAGTGGCCGGGACAGGATTGCGGACAGACAGCCCCAGCATTTT.